The 27 T cell receptor beta chains below come from one sample, sequenced in a study of blood T cell repertoires in COVID-19. Sequencing was performed with immunoSEQ multiplex PCR; in TCRdb, only in-frame clones are kept and a portion is missing. The sample carries about 190,000 clones, around 84% recorded once. The specimen sequenced was peripheral blood. The receptors were sampled from a woman aged 80 or over with acute or convalescent COVID-19.

As DNA, the CDR3 is TGTGCCAGCAGTTTGACTTCCAACTATGGCTACACCTTC. Its translation is CASSLTSNYGYTF. The rearrangement joins TRBV28 to TRBJ1-2; D not resolved. V was shortened by 3 bases and J by 2 bases, with 7 bases between the two germline ends. Germline V lookup: CDR1 MDHEN, CDR2 SYDVKM. CDR3 length: 13 amino acids.

The sample holds one count of this clone. V is TRBV9 and J is TRBJ2-5, with 9 bases identical to TRBD2. V lost 0 bases and J lost 5; bases outside the gene matches: 14. The germline gives CDR1 SGDLS, CDR2 YYNGEE. The CDR3 contains 18 residues. The CDR3 nucleotides read TGTGCCAGCAGCGTAGAAAGTGGCGGCGGGAGGGCCGGGGAGACCCAGTACTTC. Protein product: CASSVESGGGRAGETQYF.

The V gene is TRBV29-1, the J gene TRBJ1-2, with a tentative D call TRBD1 (6 bases). This CDR3 contains 13 residues. Trimming cost V 3 bases and J 8 bases, with 16 bases left between them. Germline CDR1 is SQVTM and CDR2 is ANQGSEA. CDR3 sequence (DNA): TGCAGCGTTGACTACAGGGTTTCTGAGGGCTACACCTTC. Its protein product is CSVDYRVSEGYTF.

The V call is TRBV2, the J call TRBJ1-6, with no clear D. The CDR3 sequence is 16 residues long. V was clipped by 8 bases and J by 7 bases, with 21 bases between them. The V gene's germline CDR1 is SNHLY and CDR2 FYNNEI. CDR3: CASDTPPSELNSPLHF. CDR3 DNA sequence: TGTGCCAGCGACACCCCGCCCTCAGAATTGAATTCACCCCTCCACTTT.

This chain connects TRBV6-2 or TRBV6-3 to TRBJ1-1; the match to TRBD1 covers 8 bases. The CDR3 extends over 15 amino acids. Per germline, CDR1 MNHEY and CDR2 SVGEGT. V gave up 4 bases and J gave up 10 bases; unmatched junction bases: 14. The CDR3 DNA sequence: TGTGCCAGCAGTTTACGGAGGCAGGGGGCATTTCCAGCTTTCTTT. Protein: CASSLRRQGAFPAFF.

The J gene is TRBJ2-1, the V gene TRBV5-5; the match to TRBD2 covers 9 bases. The length of the CDR3 is 14 residues. V lost 2 bases and J lost 10; bases outside the gene matches: 7. CDR1 and CDR2 (germline): SGHKS, YYEKEE (reference sequence). As DNA, the CDR3 is TGTGCCAGCAGCTTTGGTCCCAGCGGGAGGGAGCAGTTCTTC. It translates to CASSFGPSGREQFF. Supplemented by reference TRBV5-5 and TRBJ2-1, the full variable domain reads DAGVTQSPTHLIKTRGQQVTLRCSPISGHKSVSWYQQVLGQGPQFIFQYYEKEERGRGNFPDRFSARQFPNYSSELNVNALLLGDSALYLCASSFGPSGREQFFGPGTRLTVL.

This rearrangement joins TRBV5-1 to TRBJ1-2, with 9 bases matching TRBD1. V was pared by 0 bases and J by 4 bases, with 7 bases of the junction left unmatched. The CDR3 extends over 16 amino acids. CDR1 SGHRS and CDR2 YFSETQ come from the germline V gene. The CDR3 DNA follows: TGCGCCAGCAGCTTGGGACAGGGGGTTTTAGGCTATGGCTACACCTTC. It is translated as CASSLGQGVLGYGYTF.

This chain links TRBV6-6 with TRBJ2-1; 10 nucleotides agree with TRBD2. The CDR3 sequence is 15 residues long. Trimming at V came to 8 bases and at J to 7 bases, leaving 11 bases not matched to a gene. Germline assignment: CDR1 MNHNY and CDR2 SVGAGI (reference sequence). This CDR3 is CASLRELAGRNEQFF. The CDR3 coding sequence is TGTGCCAGCCTAAGGGAACTAGCGGGAAGGAATGAGCAGTTCTTC.

The chain couples TRBV19 to TRBJ1-5; D remains ambiguous. V lost 3 bases and J lost 9, with 9 bases in between. In germline, CDR1 is LNHDA, CDR2 SQIVND (reference sequence). The CDR3 has 12 residues. The CDR3 is CASSIYEGPQHF. In nucleotides, the CDR3 is TGTGCCAGTAGTATCTACGAGGGGCCCCAGCATTTT.

The chain links TRBV3-1 (or the pseudogene TRBV3-2) to TRBJ2-1; weak D call: TRBD2 (5 bases). The CDR3 consists of 13 residues. V was shortened by 0 bases and J by 11 bases, with 11 bases between the two germline ends. Germline V CDR1 and CDR2: LGHDT, YNNKEL (reference sequence). The DNA for the CDR3 is TGTGCCAGCAGCCAAGATGTGGGGAGTCAGCAGTTCTTC. It encodes CASSQDVGSQQFF.

This clone was seen a single time. The J gene is TRBJ1-2, the V gene TRBV28; perhaps TRBD1 as D (5 bases). CDR3 size: 13 residues. Per germline, CDR1 MDHEN and CDR2 SYDVKM. With 6 bases removed from V and 8 bases from J, the gap between germline ends came to 16 bases. This CDR3 is CASRVEGLGGYTF. CDR3 nucleotide sequence: TGTGCCAGCAGAGTGGAGGGGTTAGGGGGCTACACCTTC.

The chain combines TRBV2 with TRBJ2-1; 14 bases agree with TRBD2. The length of the CDR3 is 17 residues. Germline lookup yields CDR1 SNHLY and CDR2 FYNNEI. V shed 7 bases, J shed 0 bases, and the junction held 5 bases outside the gene matches. The CDR3 is CASTGTSGSFSYNEQFF. The CDR3 coding sequence is TGTGCCAGCACTGGGACTAGCGGGAGTTTCTCCTACAATGAGCAGTTCTTC.

This chain joins TRBV7-2 and TRBJ1-4; D perhaps matches TRBD1 (5 bases). The CDR3 extends over 15 amino acids. Germline values: CDR1 SGHTA, CDR2 FQGNSA. Trimming removed 4 bases at V and 5 bases at J, with 14 bases between. The CDR3 protein is CASSSGGGPNEKLFF. The CDR3 DNA follows: TGTGCCAGCAGCTCTGGGGGAGGGCCGAATGAAAAACTGTTTTTT. Full variable domain (outside the CDR3, taken from reference TRBV7-2 and TRBJ1-4): GAGVSQSPSNKVTEKGKDVELRCDPISGHTALYWYRQSLGQGLEFLIYFQGNSAPDKSGLPSDRFSAERTGGSVSTLTIQRTQQEDSAVYLCASSSGGGPNEKLFFGSGTQLSVL.

The rearrangement links TRBV29-1 to TRBJ2-2, with 8 nucleotides matching TRBD2. Germline V gene sequence: CDR1 SQVTM, CDR2 ANQGSEA. The junction had 8 bases not matched to a gene; V was cut back by 5 bases and J by 6 bases. This CDR3 spans 14 amino acids. The CDR3 region has the DNA TGCAGCGTTTCCGGACTAGCTAGGTCCGGGGAGCTGTTTTTT. Translated: CSVSGLARSGELFF.

Remarks on this clone: Relative to the germline gene, one junction end is altered; a read error may explain this. This chain connects TRBV28 to TRBJ2-3; D might be TRBD2 (5 bases). The CDR3 has 14 amino acids. Germline V gene data show CDR1 as MDHEN and CDR2 as SYDVKM. The CDR3 region has the DNA TGTGCCAGCAGCTTATGGAGGATCCCTGTGACGCAGTATTTT. This codes for CASSLWRIPVTQYF.

About this clone itself: At one boundary the junction diverges from the germline segment, which might be a read error. The CDR3: CEIYEQYF. The CDR3 region has the DNA TGCGAGATATACGAGCAGTACTTC. The V and J genes are TRBV24-1 and TRBJ2-7; no clear D gene. CDR1 KGHDR and CDR2 SFDVKD come from the germline V gene. The CDR3 is 8 amino acids.

The chain links TRBV7-8 to TRBJ2-2; tentatively, D is TRBD2 (6 bases). V was clipped by 4 bases and J by 6 bases, with 12 bases between them. The CDR3 runs 14 residues. Germline values: CDR1 SGHVS, CDR2 FQNEAQ. CDR3 DNA sequence: TGTGCCAGCAGCTGGGGGAGGAGGGCCGGGGAGCTGTTTTTT. Its protein is CASSWGRRAGELFF.

This clone was observed a handful of times. The CDR3 region has the DNA TGTGCCAGCAGCTTAGAGCTAGCGGGAGGACGCAATGAGCAGTTCTTC. It encodes CASSLELAGGRNEQFF. The chain combines TRBV7-6 with TRBJ2-1; 11 nucleotides match TRBD2. The V gene's germline CDR1 is SGHVS and CDR2 FNYEAQ. J gave up 6 bases and V 1 base, and 5 bases lay outside the gene matches. There are 16 residues in the CDR3.

V usage is TRBV15 and J usage is TRBJ2-5; possible D gene TRBD1, 5 bases. Germline assignment: CDR1 LNHNV and CDR2 YYDKDF (reference sequence). The length of the CDR3 is 15 residues. V lost 0 bases, J lost 5 bases, and 13 bases lay in between. In DNA, the CDR3 is TGTGCCACCAGCAGAGATTGGGAAGGGGATGAGACCCAGTACTTC. Its protein is CATSRDWEGDETQYF.

The gene calls are TRBV10-2 and TRBJ2-7; D perhaps matches TRBD2 (7 bases). The CDR3 contains 15 residues. Trimming shortened V by 7 bases and J by 7 bases, and 23 bases separated the two germline ends. The germline CDR1 and CDR2 sequences are WSHSY and SAAADI. CDR3 protein: CASTPLGAGVREQYF. CDR3 in DNA: TGCGCCAGCACCCCCTTGGGGGCGGGAGTGAGGGAGCAGTACTTC.

This sequence joins TRBV6-6 and TRBJ2-1; the match to TRBD2 covers 7 bases. This CDR3 contains 16 residues. Germline CDR1 reads MNHNY; CDR2 reads SVGAGI (reference sequence). V lost 2 bases to trimming and J lost 4 bases; unmatched junction nucleotides: 8. The CDR3 DNA reads TGTGCCAGCAGTTACCCGGGCGGCGGGAGATACAATGAGCAGTTCTTC. Residues: CASSYPGGGRYNEQFF.

The chain links TRBV24-1 to TRBJ2-5, with TRBD1 identical over 12 bases. CDR3 length: 16 residues. Germline V gene sequence: CDR1 KGHDR, CDR2 SFDVKD. Trimming took 7 bases from V and 4 from J; bases not matched to a gene: 9. CDR3 sequence reads: CATSPQGTGGRETQYF. The CDR3 coding sequence is TGTGCCACCAGCCCGCAGGGGACAGGGGGCCGAGAGACCCAGTACTTC.

The rearrangement links TRBV18 to TRBJ1-5; D remains unclear. Germline V gene data show CDR1 as KGHSH and CDR2 as LQKENI. The CDR3 loop spans 14 amino acids. V was pared by 3 bases and J by 3 bases, with 9 bases between. The chain's CDR3 is CASSPGSPNQPQHF. The DNA of the CDR3 is TGTGCCAGCTCACCGGGGAGTCCCAATCAGCCCCAGCATTTT.

This clone was counted between two and nine times. The chain joins TRBV18 to TRBJ2-1; 10 bases align to TRBD2. V dropped 2 bases and J dropped 4; count of bases not matched to a gene: 2. This CDR3 has 15 amino acids. Germline CDR1 reads KGHSH; CDR2 reads LQKENI. The CDR3 protein is CASSPGTSAYNEQFF. The DNA of the CDR3 is TGTGCCAGCTCACCAGGGACTAGCGCATACAATGAGCAGTTCTTC. The full variable domain, rest sourced from reference TRBV18 and TRBJ2-1, is NAGVMQNPRHLVRRRGQEARLRCSPMKGHSHVYWYRQLPEEGLKFMVYLQKENIIDESGMPKERFSAEFPKEGPSILRIQQVVRGDSAAYFCASSPGTSAYNEQFFGPGTRLTVL.

The chain is built from TRBV28 and TRBJ1-3; no clear D. CDR3 size: 13 residues. Trimming pared 4 bases from V and 2 bases from J, leaving 6 bases between. Germline lookup yields CDR1 MDHEN and CDR2 SYDVKM. The CDR3 sequence: CASSWPAGNTIYF. As DNA, the CDR3 is TGTGCCAGCAGTTGGCCCGCTGGAAACACCATATATTTT.

The chain is built from TRBV16 and TRBJ2-7; no clear D. This CDR3 has 14 residues. Trimming removed 0 bases from V and 2 bases from J, with 8 bases in between. CDR1 KGHSY and CDR2 FQNENV come from the germline V gene. Here the CDR3 reads CASSQSSGPYEQYF. CDR3 nucleotides: TGTGCCAGCAGCCAATCGTCTGGGCCCTACGAGCAGTACTTC. Variable domain in full (rest from reference TRBV16 and TRBJ2-7): GEEVAQTPKHLVRGEGQKAKLYCAPIKGHSYVFWYQQVLKNEFKFLISFQNENVFDETGMPKERFSAKCLPNSPCSLEIQATKLEDSAVYFCASSQSSGPYEQYFGPGTRLTVT.

CDR3 sequence: CASSQDNRGPHEQFF. CDR3 bases: TGTGCCAGCAGCCAAGACAACAGGGGCCCCCATGAGCAGTTCTTC. The chain is built from TRBV4-2 and TRBJ2-1; 7 nucleotides match TRBD1. Germline values: CDR1 LGHNA, CDR2 YNFKEQ. With 0 bases clipped from V and 8 bases from J, the junction kept 7 bases outside the gene matches. The length of the CDR3 is 15 residues.